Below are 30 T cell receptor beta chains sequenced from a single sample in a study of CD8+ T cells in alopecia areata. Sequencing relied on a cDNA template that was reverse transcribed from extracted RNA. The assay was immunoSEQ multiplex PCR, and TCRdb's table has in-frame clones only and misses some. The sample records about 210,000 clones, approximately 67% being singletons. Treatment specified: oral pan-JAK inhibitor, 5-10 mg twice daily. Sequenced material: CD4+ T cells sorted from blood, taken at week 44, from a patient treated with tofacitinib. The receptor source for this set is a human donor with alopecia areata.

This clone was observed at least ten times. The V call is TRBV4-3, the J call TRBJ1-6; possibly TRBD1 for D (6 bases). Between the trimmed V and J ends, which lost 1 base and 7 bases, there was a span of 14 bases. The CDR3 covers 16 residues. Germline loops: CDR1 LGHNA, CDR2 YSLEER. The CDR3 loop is CASSQGAGERNSPLHF. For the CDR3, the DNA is TGCGCCAGCAGCCAAGGAGCAGGGGAACGAAATTCACCCCTCCACTTT.

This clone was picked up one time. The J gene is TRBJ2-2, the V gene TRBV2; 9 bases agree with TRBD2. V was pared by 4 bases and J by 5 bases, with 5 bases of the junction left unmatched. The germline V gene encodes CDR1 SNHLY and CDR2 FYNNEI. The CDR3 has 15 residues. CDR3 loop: CASSGAGLATGELFF. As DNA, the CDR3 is TGTGCCAGCAGTGGAGCTGGACTAGCGACCGGGGAGCTGTTTTTT.

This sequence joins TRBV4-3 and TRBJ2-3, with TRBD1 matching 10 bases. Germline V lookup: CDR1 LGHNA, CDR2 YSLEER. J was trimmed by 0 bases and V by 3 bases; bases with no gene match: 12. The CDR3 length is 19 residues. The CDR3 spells CASSQAPTGTGASTDTQYF. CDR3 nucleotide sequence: TGCGCCAGCAGCCAGGCCCCGACCGGGACAGGGGCCAGCACAGATACGCAGTATTTT.

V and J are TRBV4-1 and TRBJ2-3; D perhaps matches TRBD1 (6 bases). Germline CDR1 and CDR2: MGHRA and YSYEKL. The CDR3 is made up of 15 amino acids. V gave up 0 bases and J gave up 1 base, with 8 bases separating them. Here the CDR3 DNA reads TGCGCCAGCAGCCAAGAGGGACAACGCACAGATACGCAGTATTTT. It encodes CASSQEGQRTDTQYF.

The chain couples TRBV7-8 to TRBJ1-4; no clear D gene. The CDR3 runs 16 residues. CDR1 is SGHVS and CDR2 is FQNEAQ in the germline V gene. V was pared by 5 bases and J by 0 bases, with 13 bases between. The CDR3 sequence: CASSLRSFATNEKLFF. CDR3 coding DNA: TGTGCCAGCAGCCTAAGATCATTTGCAACTAATGAAAAACTGTTTTTT.

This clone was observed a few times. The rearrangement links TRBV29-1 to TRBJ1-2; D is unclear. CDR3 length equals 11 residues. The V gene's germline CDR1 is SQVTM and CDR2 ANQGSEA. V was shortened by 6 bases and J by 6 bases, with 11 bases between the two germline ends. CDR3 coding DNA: TGCAGCGTCATGGTCTTAAATGGCTACACCTTC. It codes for CSVMVLNGYTF. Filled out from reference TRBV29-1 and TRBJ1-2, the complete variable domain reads SAVISQKPSRDICQRGTSLTIQCQVDSQVTMMFWYRQQPGQSLTLIATANQGSEATYESGFVIDKFPISRPNLTFSTLTVSNMSPEDSSIYLCSVMVLNGYTFGSGTRLTVV.

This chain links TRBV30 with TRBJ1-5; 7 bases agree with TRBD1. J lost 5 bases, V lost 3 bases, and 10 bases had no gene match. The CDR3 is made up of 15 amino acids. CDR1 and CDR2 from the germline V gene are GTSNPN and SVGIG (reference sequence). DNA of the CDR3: TGTGCCTGGAGCGGTGGGGCTACAGGGGATCAGCCCCAGCATTTT. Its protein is CAWSGGATGDQPQHF.

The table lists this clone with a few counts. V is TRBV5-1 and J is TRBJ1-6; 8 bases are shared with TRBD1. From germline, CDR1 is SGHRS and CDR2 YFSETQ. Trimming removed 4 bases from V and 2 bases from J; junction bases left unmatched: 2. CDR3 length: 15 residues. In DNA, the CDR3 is TGCGCCAGCAGCCGGGACAGGCCCTATAATTCACCCCTCCACTTT. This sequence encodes CASSRDRPYNSPLHF.

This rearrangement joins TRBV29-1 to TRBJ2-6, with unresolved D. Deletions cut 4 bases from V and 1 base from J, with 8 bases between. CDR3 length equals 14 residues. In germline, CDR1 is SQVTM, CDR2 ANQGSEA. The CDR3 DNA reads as TGCAGCGTTGCCAGTTTATCTGGGGCCAACGTCCTGACTTTC. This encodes CSVASLSGANVLTF.

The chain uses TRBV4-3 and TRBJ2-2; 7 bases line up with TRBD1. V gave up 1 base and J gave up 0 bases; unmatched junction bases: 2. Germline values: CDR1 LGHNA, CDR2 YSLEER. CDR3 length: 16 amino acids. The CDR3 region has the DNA TGCGCCAGCAGCCAAGTTGGGACAGCGAACACCGGGGAGCTGTTTTTT. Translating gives CASSQVGTANTGELFF.

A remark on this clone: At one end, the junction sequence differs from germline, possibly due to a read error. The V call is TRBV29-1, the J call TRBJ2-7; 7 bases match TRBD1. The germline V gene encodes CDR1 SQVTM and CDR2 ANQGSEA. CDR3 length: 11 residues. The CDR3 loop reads CGVGTAYEQYF. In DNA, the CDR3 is TGCGGCGTGGGGACAGCCTACGAGCAGTACTTC.

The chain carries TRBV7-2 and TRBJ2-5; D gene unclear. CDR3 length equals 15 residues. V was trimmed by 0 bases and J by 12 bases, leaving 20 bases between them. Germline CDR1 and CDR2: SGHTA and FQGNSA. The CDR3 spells CASSLASGARSGEYF. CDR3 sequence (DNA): TGTGCCAGCAGCTTAGCTTCAGGTGCCAGGAGTGGGGAGTACTTC. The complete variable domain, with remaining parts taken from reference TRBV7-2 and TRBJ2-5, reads GAGVSQSPSNKVTEKGKDVELRCDPISGHTALYWYRQSLGQGLEFLIYFQGNSAPDKSGLPSDRFSAERTGGSVSTLTIQRTQQEDSAVYLCASSLASGARSGEYFGPGTRLLVL.

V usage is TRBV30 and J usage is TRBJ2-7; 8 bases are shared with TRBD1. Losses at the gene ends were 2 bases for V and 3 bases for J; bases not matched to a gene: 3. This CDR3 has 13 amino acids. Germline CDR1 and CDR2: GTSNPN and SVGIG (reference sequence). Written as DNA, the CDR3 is TGTGCCTGGAGTCTTGACAGGGGCTACGAGCAGTACTTC. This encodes CAWSLDRGYEQYF.

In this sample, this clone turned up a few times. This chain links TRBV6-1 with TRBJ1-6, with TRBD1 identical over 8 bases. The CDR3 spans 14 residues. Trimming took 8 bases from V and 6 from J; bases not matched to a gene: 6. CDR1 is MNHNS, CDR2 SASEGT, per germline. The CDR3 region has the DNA TGTGCCAGCGGTTTTGACAGGGGTAATTCACCCCTCCACTTT. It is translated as CASGFDRGNSPLHF.

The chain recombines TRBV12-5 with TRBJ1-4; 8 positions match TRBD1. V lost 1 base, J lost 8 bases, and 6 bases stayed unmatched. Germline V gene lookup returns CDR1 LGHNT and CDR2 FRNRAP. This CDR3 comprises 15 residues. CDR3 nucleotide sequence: TGTGCTAGTGGTTTGGCCCGGACAGGGAGGGAAAAACTGTTTTTT. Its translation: CASGLARTGREKLFF. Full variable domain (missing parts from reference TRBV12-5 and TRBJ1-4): DARVTQTPRHKVTEMGQEVTMRCQPILGHNTVFWYRQTMMQGLELLAYFRNRAPLDDSGMPKDRFSAEMPDATLATLKIQPSEPRDSAVYFCASGLARTGREKLFFGSGTQLSVL.

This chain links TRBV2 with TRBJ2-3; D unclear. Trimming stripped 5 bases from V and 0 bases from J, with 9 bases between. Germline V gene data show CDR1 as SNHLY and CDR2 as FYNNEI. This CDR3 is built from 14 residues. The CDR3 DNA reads TGTGCCAGCAGTCATGGTGCTAGCACAGATACGCAGTATTTT. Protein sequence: CASSHGASTDTQYF.

This CDR3 is CSAGATTGTQYF. CDR3 nucleotides: TGCAGCGCTGGCGCAACGACGGGGACCCAGTACTTC. The chain links TRBV29-1 to TRBJ2-5; D is ambiguous. The CDR3 runs to 12 residues. Germline CDR1 reads SQVTM; CDR2 reads ANQGSEA. Trimming removed 7 bases from V and 7 bases from J, with 16 bases in between.

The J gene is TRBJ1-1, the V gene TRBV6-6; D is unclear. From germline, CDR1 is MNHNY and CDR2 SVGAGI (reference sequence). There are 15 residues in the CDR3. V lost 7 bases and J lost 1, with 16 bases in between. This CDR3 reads CASTLRSGSNTEAFF. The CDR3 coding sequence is TGTGCCAGCACCCTACGCTCCGGGTCGAACACTGAAGCTTTCTTT.

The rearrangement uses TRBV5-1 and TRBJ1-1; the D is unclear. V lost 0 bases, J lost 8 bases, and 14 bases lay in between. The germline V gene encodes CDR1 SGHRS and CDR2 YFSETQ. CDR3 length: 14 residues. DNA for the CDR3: TGCGCCAGCAGCTTGGGATTAACAGAACCAGAAGCTTTCTTT. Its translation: CASSLGLTEPEAFF.

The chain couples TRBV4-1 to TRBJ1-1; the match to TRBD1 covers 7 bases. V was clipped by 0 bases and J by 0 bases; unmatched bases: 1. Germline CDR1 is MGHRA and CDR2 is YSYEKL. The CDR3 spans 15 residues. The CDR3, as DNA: TGCGCCAGCAGCCAAGAGACAGGGATGAACACTGAAGCTTTCTTT. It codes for CASSQETGMNTEAFF.

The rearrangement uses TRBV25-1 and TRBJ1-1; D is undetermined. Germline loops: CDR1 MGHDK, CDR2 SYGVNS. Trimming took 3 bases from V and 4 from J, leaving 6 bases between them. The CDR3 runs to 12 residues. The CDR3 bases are TGTGCCAGCAGTGACTTTAGCACTGAAGCTTTCTTT. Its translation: CASSDFSTEAFF.

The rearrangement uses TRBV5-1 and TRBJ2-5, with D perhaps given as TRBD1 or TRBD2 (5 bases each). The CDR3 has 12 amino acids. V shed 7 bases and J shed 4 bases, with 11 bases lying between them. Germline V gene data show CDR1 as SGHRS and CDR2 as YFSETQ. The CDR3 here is CASGSGAETQYF. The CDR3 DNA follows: TGCGCCAGCGGATCCGGGGCAGAGACCCAGTACTTC.

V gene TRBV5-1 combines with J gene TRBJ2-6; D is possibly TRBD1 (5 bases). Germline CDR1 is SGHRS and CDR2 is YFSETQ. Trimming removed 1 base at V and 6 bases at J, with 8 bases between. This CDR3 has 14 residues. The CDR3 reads CASSLQGAANVLTF. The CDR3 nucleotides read TGCGCCAGCAGCTTGCAGGGTGCGGCCAACGTCCTGACTTTC.

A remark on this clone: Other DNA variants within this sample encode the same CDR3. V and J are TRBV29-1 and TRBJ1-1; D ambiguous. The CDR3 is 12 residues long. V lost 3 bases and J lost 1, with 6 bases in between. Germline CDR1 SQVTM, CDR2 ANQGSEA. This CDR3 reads CSVDRQNTEAFF. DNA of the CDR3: TGCAGCGTTGACAGGCAGAACACTGAAGCTTTCTTT.

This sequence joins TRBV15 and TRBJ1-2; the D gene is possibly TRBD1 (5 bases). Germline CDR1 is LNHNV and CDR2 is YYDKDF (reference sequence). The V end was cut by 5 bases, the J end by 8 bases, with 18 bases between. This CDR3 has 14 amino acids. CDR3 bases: TGTGCCACCAGCCCCTTGGCAGGGTATGGCGGCTACACCTTC. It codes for CATSPLAGYGGYTF.

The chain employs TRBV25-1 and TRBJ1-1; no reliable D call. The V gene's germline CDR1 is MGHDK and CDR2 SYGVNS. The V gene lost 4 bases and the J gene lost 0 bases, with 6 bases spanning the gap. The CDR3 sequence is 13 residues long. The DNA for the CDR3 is TGTGCCAGCAGTGTCAAAGTGAACACTGAAGCTTTCTTT. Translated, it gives CASSVKVNTEAFF.

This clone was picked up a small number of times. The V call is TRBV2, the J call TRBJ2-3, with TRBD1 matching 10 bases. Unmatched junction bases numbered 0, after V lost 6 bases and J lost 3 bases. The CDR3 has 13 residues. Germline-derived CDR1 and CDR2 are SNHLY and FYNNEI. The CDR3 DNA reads TGTGCCAGCAGGGGACAGGGGACAGATACGCAGTATTTT. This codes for CASRGQGTDTQYF.

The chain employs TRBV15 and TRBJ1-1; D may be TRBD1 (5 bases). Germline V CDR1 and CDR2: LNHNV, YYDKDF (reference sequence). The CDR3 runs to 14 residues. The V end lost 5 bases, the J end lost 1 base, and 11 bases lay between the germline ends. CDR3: CATSLPGGNTEAFF. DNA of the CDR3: TGTGCCACCAGCCTCCCCGGGGGGAACACTGAAGCTTTCTTT.

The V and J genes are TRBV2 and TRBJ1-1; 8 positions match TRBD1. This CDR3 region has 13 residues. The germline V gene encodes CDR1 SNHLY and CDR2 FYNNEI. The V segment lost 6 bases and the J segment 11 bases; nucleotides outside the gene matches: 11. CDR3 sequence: CASRGRGPGWAFF. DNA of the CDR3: TGTGCCAGCAGAGGCAGGGGGCCCGGGTGGGCTTTCTTT.

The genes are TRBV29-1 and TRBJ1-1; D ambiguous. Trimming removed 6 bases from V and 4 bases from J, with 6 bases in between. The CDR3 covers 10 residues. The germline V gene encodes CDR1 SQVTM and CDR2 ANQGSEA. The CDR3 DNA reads TGCAGCGTCATGAGCACTGAAGCTTTCTTT. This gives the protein CSVMSTEAFF.